This T cell receptor beta chain was sequenced for a study of T cells after yellow fever vaccination. For the study at large: The fractions with low cell numbers were processed using SMART-Seq v4 Ultra Low Input.

UMIs and a universal primer site were added when TCR cDNA was made by 5'RACE template switching. TCRdb re-analysed the 5' RACE reads in MiXCR, keeping a single row per CDR3 protein. The table lists around 300,000 distinct CDR3 sequences, 10% to 15% of them singletons. Between the trimmed V and J ends, which lost 0 bases and 7 bases, there was a span of 18 bases. CDR1 and CDR2 from the germline V gene are DFQATT and SNEGSKA (reference sequence). The CDR3 totals 16 residues. This clonotype was recorded a few times. Its antigen is unknown. General study results and limits: The study found a weaker secondary response that peaked faster, day 5 versus 15.

The sequence was obtained from a man under 40 who received the YFV17D yellow fever vaccine. This chain links TRBV20-1 with TRBJ1-4; D ambiguous. Sequenced here: CD4+ T cells sorted from PBMCs, sampled 45 days after the yellow fever booster vaccination. The CDR3 sequence is CSARDSFLHRGEKLFF. DNA of the CDR3: TGCAGTGCTAGAGATAGCTTCCTCCATCGGGGTGAAAAACTGTTTTTT.